A selection of T cell receptor beta chains follows, all from one sample in a study of T cells in Graves' hyperthyroidism and ophthalmopathy. A single record per CDR3 protein comes from TCRdb applying MiXCR to the multiplex PCR reads. The sample records 600,000 to 650,000 distinct CDR3 sequences, 20% to 25% being singletons. Sequenced material: blood. The receptors come from a man aged 30 to 45 with Graves' ophthalmopathy. Both conserved end residues are part of each CDR3. The D gene is left open where the match is weak. For some rows the clone size is stated as once, few or many, or as a class when expanded; others skip it.

CDR3 length: 14; D gene: NA; V gene: TRBV4-1; J gene: TRBJ1-5; clone size: NA; CDR3 protein: CASSEAYSNQPQHF; CDR3 DNA: TGCGCCAGCAGCGAAGCTTATAGCAATCAGCCCCAGCATTTT
CDR3 length: 16; D gene: TRBD1; V gene: TRBV29-1; J gene: TRBJ2-7; clone size: NA; CDR3 protein: CSVTTSEGQGPYEQYF; CDR3 DNA: TGCAGCGTTACTACCTCGGAGGGACAGGGACCGTACGAGCAGTACTTC
CDR3 length: 12; D gene: NA; V gene: TRBV28; J gene: TRBJ2-7; clone size: many; CDR3 protein: CASRDSNYEQYF; CDR3 DNA: TGTGCCAGCAGGGACAGCAACTACGAGCAGTACTTC
CDR3 length: 16; D gene: NA; V gene: TRBV14; J gene: TRBJ2-6; clone size: NA; CDR3 protein: CASSRITGSGANVLTF; CDR3 DNA: TGTGCCAGCAGCCGCATCACAGGGTCTGGGGCCAACGTCCTGACTTTC
CDR3 length: 13; D gene: NA; V gene: TRBV6-1; J gene: TRBJ2-1; clone size: NA; CDR3 protein: CASSERVAAQQFF; CDR3 DNA: TGTGCCAGCAGTGAGAGGGTAGCGGCCCAGCAGTTCTTC
CDR3 length: 14; D gene: NA; V gene: TRBV2; J gene: TRBJ2-2; clone size: many; CDR3 protein: CASSVGRNTGELFF; CDR3 DNA: TGTGCCAGCAGTGTGGGACGGAACACCGGGGAGCTGTTTTTT
CDR3 length: 15; D gene: NA; V gene: TRBV3-1; J gene: TRBJ1-4; clone size: many; CDR3 protein: CASSPQWEGDEKLFF; CDR3 DNA: TGTGCCAGCAGCCCCCAATGGGAAGGGGACGAAAAACTGTTTTTT
CDR3 length: 15; D gene: NA; V gene: TRBV2; J gene: TRBJ2-7; clone size: NA; CDR3 protein: CASSEAPGQTYEQYF; CDR3 DNA: TGTGCCAGCAGTGAAGCGCCAGGACAGACCTACGAGCAGTACTTC
CDR3 length: 16; D gene: TRBD2; V gene: TRBV6-2/TRBV6-3; J gene: TRBJ2-5; clone size: many; CDR3 protein: CASSYGRTSGALGQYF; CDR3 DNA: TGTGCCAGCAGTTACGGAAGGACTAGCGGGGCCCTGGGACAGTACTTC
CDR3 length: 16; D gene: NA; V gene: TRBV2; J gene: TRBJ2-3; clone size: many; CDR3 protein: CASSESYGESTDTQYF; CDR3 DNA: TGTGCCAGCAGTGAAAGTTACGGAGAATCAACAGATACGCAGTATTTT
CDR3 length: 15; D gene: TRBD2; V gene: TRBV6-5; J gene: TRBJ2-1; clone size: NA; CDR3 protein: CASSYLREGRDEQFF; CDR3 DNA: TGTGCCAGCAGTTACCTCCGGGAGGGCCGAGATGAGCAGTTCTTC
CDR3 length: 15; D gene: NA; V gene: TRBV9; J gene: TRBJ2-2; clone size: NA; CDR3 protein: CASSAQGGATGELFF; CDR3 DNA: TGTGCCAGCAGCGCACAGGGAGGTGCCACCGGGGAGCTGTTTTTT
CDR3 length: 15; D gene: TRBD2; V gene: TRBV20-1; J gene: TRBJ2-7; clone size: many; CDR3 protein: CSARGLAGAIDEQYF; CDR3 DNA: TGCAGTGCTAGGGGACTAGCGGGAGCAATCGACGAGCAGTACTTC
CDR3 length: 15; D gene: NA; V gene: TRBV3-1; J gene: TRBJ2-3; clone size: NA; CDR3 protein: CASSQPQGGTDTQYF; CDR3 DNA: TGTGCCAGCAGCCAACCCCAGGGAGGCACAGATACGCAGTATTTT
CDR3 length: 16; D gene: NA; V gene: TRBV15; J gene: TRBJ2-3; clone size: NA; CDR3 protein: CATSRASWGDTDTQYF; CDR3 DNA: TGTGCCACCAGCAGAGCTTCGTGGGGCGACACAGATACGCAGTATTTT
CDR3 length: 16; D gene: NA; V gene: TRBV6-6; J gene: TRBJ1-6; clone size: NA; CDR3 protein: CASSYSPGQVNSPLHF; CDR3 DNA: TGTGCCAGCAGTTACTCGCCGGGACAAGTCAATTCACCCCTCCACTTT
CDR3 length: 13; D gene: TRBD2; V gene: TRBV4-2; J gene: TRBJ2-7; clone size: few; CDR3 protein: CASRSVGGNEQYF; CDR3 DNA: TGTGCCAGCAGATCCGTCGGGGGGAACGAGCAGTACTTC
CDR3 length: 13; D gene: NA; V gene: TRBV20-1; J gene: TRBJ2-2; clone size: few; CDR3 protein: CSATNRVGGELFF; CDR3 DNA: TGCAGTGCTACAAACAGGGTTGGCGGGGAGCTGTTTTTT
CDR3 length: 14; D gene: NA; V gene: TRBV19; J gene: TRBJ2-1; clone size: NA; CDR3 protein: CASSQLAGGNEQFF; CDR3 DNA: TGTGCCAGTAGCCAACTTGCCGGTGGGAATGAGCAGTTCTTC
CDR3 length: 10; D gene: NA; V gene: TRBV20-1; J gene: TRBJ2-1; clone size: NA; CDR3 protein: CSATRNEQFF; CDR3 DNA: TGCAGTGCTACAAGGAATGAGCAGTTCTTC
CDR3 length: 15; D gene: TRBD1; V gene: TRBV29-1; J gene: TRBJ2-2; clone size: NA; CDR3 protein: CSAHGTGPNTGELFF; CDR3 DNA: TGCAGCGCTCACGGGACAGGGCCGAACACCGGGGAGCTGTTTTTT
CDR3 length: 12; D gene: NA; V gene: TRBV3-1; J gene: TRBJ2-1; clone size: NA; CDR3 protein: CASSRLGNEQFF; CDR3 DNA: TGTGCCAGCAGCCGCCTAGGCAATGAGCAGTTCTTC
CDR3 length: 16; D gene: TRBD2; V gene: TRBV7-3; J gene: TRBJ2-3; clone size: NA; CDR3 protein: CASSPGLARSTDTQYF; CDR3 DNA: TGTGCCAGCAGCCCAGGACTAGCCCGAAGCACAGATACGCAGTATTTT
CDR3 length: 15; D gene: TRBD2; V gene: TRBV11-1; J gene: TRBJ2-1; clone size: NA; CDR3 protein: CASTVAGGSYNEQFF; CDR3 DNA: TGTGCCAGCACCGTAGCGGGAGGTTCCTACAATGAGCAGTTCTTC
CDR3 length: 17; D gene: NA; V gene: TRBV11-2; J gene: TRBJ2-5; clone size: few; CDR3 protein: CASSLGERWPAGETQYF; CDR3 DNA: TGTGCCAGCAGCTTAGGGGAACGTTGGCCCGCGGGGGAGACCCAGTACTTC
CDR3 length: 11; D gene: NA; V gene: TRBV11-2; J gene: TRBJ1-1; clone size: many; CDR3 protein: CASSPGGQAFF; CDR3 DNA: TGTGCCAGCAGCCCAGGAGGGCAAGCTTTCTTT
CDR3 length: 16; D gene: NA; V gene: TRBV7-2; J gene: TRBJ1-3; clone size: few; CDR3 protein: CASSLKTGISGNTIYF; CDR3 DNA: TGTGCCAGCAGCTTAAAAACAGGGATCTCTGGAAACACCATATATTTT
CDR3 length: 18; D gene: NA; V gene: TRBV7-9; J gene: TRBJ2-6; clone size: NA; CDR3 protein: CASSQGPIRGSGANVLTF; CDR3 DNA: TGCGCCAGCAGCCAAGGCCCTATTCGAGGGTCTGGGGCCAACGTCCTGACTTTC
CDR3 length: 16; D gene: NA; V gene: TRBV7-2; J gene: TRBJ2-2; clone size: NA; CDR3 protein: CASSLDSAVYTGELFF; CDR3 DNA: TGTGCCAGCAGCTTAGACAGCGCTGTATATACCGGGGAGCTGTTTTTT
CDR3 length: 16; D gene: TRBD2; V gene: TRBV28; J gene: TRBJ2-1; clone size: NA; CDR3 protein: CASSRSSGKKNNEQFF; CDR3 DNA: TGTGCCAGCAGCCGTTCTAGCGGGAAAAAGAACAATGAGCAGTTCTTC
CDR3 length: 18; D gene: TRBD2; V gene: TRBV6-1; J gene: TRBJ2-1; clone size: NA; CDR3 protein: CASSGALGTSGRINEQFF; CDR3 DNA: TGTGCCAGCAGTGGGGCTCTCGGGACTAGCGGGAGGATAAATGAGCAGTTCTTC
CDR3 length: 16; D gene: NA; V gene: TRBV7-8; J gene: TRBJ2-5; clone size: many; CDR3 protein: CASSSGRTVLQETQYF; CDR3 DNA: TGTGCCAGCAGCTCGGGGCGGACAGTCCTCCAAGAGACCCAGTACTTC
CDR3 length: 13; D gene: NA; V gene: TRBV3-1; J gene: TRBJ1-2; clone size: many; CDR3 protein: CASSPDKKGGYTF; CDR3 DNA: TGTGCCAGCAGCCCGGACAAAAAGGGTGGCTACACCTTC
CDR3 length: 15; D gene: TRBD2; V gene: TRBV28; J gene: TRBJ2-1; clone size: NA; CDR3 protein: CASGSGTSGRSEQFF; CDR3 DNA: TGTGCCAGCGGGTCCGGGACTAGCGGGAGGAGTGAGCAGTTCTTC
CDR3 length: 15; D gene: NA; V gene: TRBV6-1; J gene: TRBJ2-1; clone size: few; CDR3 protein: CASSDGTLSYNEQFF; CDR3 DNA: TGTGCCAGCAGTGATGGGACTCTCTCCTACAATGAGCAGTTCTTC
CDR3 length: 13; D gene: NA; V gene: TRBV2; J gene: TRBJ2-7; clone size: NA; CDR3 protein: CASSLDTVHEQYF; CDR3 DNA: TGTGCCAGCAGCTTGGATACGGTCCACGAGCAGTACTTC
CDR3 length: 13; D gene: NA; V gene: TRBV7-2; J gene: TRBJ2-1; clone size: many; CDR3 protein: CASSLSDGNEQFF; CDR3 DNA: TGTGCCAGCAGCCTATCGGACGGCAATGAGCAGTTCTTC
CDR3 length: 13; D gene: NA; V gene: TRBV7-2; J gene: TRBJ1-4; clone size: many; CDR3 protein: CASSLVVGEKLFF; CDR3 DNA: TGTGCCAGCAGCTTAGTCGTGGGGGAAAAACTGTTTTTT
CDR3 length: 17; D gene: NA; V gene: TRBV18; J gene: TRBJ2-6; clone size: few; CDR3 protein: CASSPQGVITGANVLTF; CDR3 DNA: TGTGCCAGCTCACCACAGGGTGTGATAACTGGGGCCAACGTCCTGACTTTC
CDR3 length: 14; D gene: NA; V gene: TRBV5-4; J gene: TRBJ2-1; clone size: NA; CDR3 protein: CASSLGYSYNEQFF; CDR3 DNA: TGTGCCAGCAGCTTGGGATATTCCTACAATGAGCAGTTCTTC
CDR3 length: 14; D gene: NA; V gene: TRBV20-1; J gene: TRBJ2-3; clone size: many; CDR3 protein: CSAKIGSAGDTQYF; CDR3 DNA: TGCAGTGCTAAAATCGGCTCAGCGGGAGATACGCAGTATTTT
CDR3 length: 16; D gene: TRBD2; V gene: TRBV7-2; J gene: TRBJ2-7; clone size: many; CDR3 protein: CASSLEGLASAYEQYF; CDR3 DNA: TGTGCCAGCAGCTTAGAGGGACTAGCGTCTGCCTACGAGCAGTACTTC
CDR3 length: 15; D gene: TRBD1; V gene: TRBV27; J gene: TRBJ2-3; clone size: many; CDR3 protein: CASSDDRVSTDTQYF; CDR3 DNA: TGTGCCAGCAGTGACGACAGGGTCAGCACAGATACGCAGTATTTT
CDR3 length: 12; D gene: NA; V gene: TRBV20-1; J gene: TRBJ2-3; clone size: few; CDR3 protein: CSARRAPDTQYF; CDR3 DNA: TGCAGTGCTAGGCGCGCTCCGGATACGCAGTATTTT
CDR3 length: 14; D gene: NA; V gene: TRBV20-1; J gene: TRBJ1-2; clone size: NA; CDR3 protein: CSAPRDKHGYGYTF; CDR3 DNA: TGCAGTGCCCCCCGGGACAAACACGGCTATGGCTACACCTTC
CDR3 length: 16; D gene: NA; V gene: TRBV5-6; J gene: TRBJ2-5; clone size: few; CDR3 protein: CASSLVAATLQETQYF; CDR3 DNA: TGTGCCAGCAGCTTGGTAGCGGCTACTCTCCAAGAGACCCAGTACTTC
CDR3 length: 12; D gene: TRBD2; V gene: TRBV6-1; J gene: TRBJ2-5; clone size: NA; CDR3 protein: CASGIAGETQYF; CDR3 DNA: TGTGCCAGCGGTATAGCGGGAGAGACCCAGTACTTC
CDR3 length: 14; D gene: NA; V gene: TRBV5-4; J gene: TRBJ2-7; clone size: NA; CDR3 protein: CASTIQGAAYEQYF; CDR3 DNA: TGTGCCAGCACCATTCAAGGAGCAGCCTACGAGCAGTACTTC
CDR3 length: 16; D gene: TRBD1; V gene: TRBV5-5; J gene: TRBJ2-2; clone size: NA; CDR3 protein: CASSMTGGYDTGELFF; CDR3 DNA: TGTGCCAGCAGCATGACAGGGGGCTATGACACCGGGGAGCTGTTTTTT
CDR3 length: 14; D gene: NA; V gene: TRBV11-2; J gene: TRBJ2-1; clone size: NA; CDR3 protein: CASSLGDFYNEQFF; CDR3 DNA: TGTGCCAGCAGCTTAGGAGACTTCTACAATGAGCAGTTCTTC
CDR3 length: 12; D gene: NA; V gene: TRBV29-1; J gene: TRBJ1-1; clone size: NA; CDR3 protein: CSGKGLNTEDFF; CDR3 DNA: TGCAGCGGTAAGGGATTGAACACTGAAGATTTCTTT
CDR3 length: 15; D gene: NA; V gene: TRBV11-2; J gene: TRBJ2-7; clone size: many; CDR3 protein: CASSLVGQTSYEQYF; CDR3 DNA: TGTGCCAGCAGCTTAGTGGGACAAACCTCCTACGAGCAGTACTTC
CDR3 length: 14; D gene: TRBD2; V gene: TRBV20-1; J gene: TRBJ2-1; clone size: many; CDR3 protein: CSAVWGLGGNEQFF; CDR3 DNA: TGCAGTGCTGTCTGGGGACTAGGTGGGAATGAGCAGTTCTTC
CDR3 length: 16; D gene: NA; V gene: TRBV28; J gene: TRBJ2-3; clone size: many; CDR3 protein: CASASQAASKADTQYF; CDR3 DNA: TGTGCCAGCGCCAGCCAGGCGGCTAGTAAGGCGGATACGCAGTATTTT